This paragraph covers one T cell receptor (beta chain) sequence. These data belong to a study of blood T cell repertoires in COVID-19. The V and J ends lost 1 base and 13 bases respectively, with 13 bases between them. The CDR3 is made up of 12 amino acids. Germline V CDR1 and CDR2: SEHNR, FQNEAQ (reference sequence). TCRdb's table, derived via immunoSEQ multiplex PCR, lists solely in-frame clones and lacks some. This table holds 75,000 to 95,000 clones, around nine tenths found once. Sample: peripheral blood. The chain couples TRBV7-9 to TRBJ1-1; no firm D call. This clonotype was obtained from a woman older than 75 with acute or convalescent COVID-19. DNA of the CDR3: TGTGCCAGCAGCTTAGATTGGGCTAAAGGTTTCTTT. Residues: CASSLDWAKGFF. Drawing the rest from reference TRBV7-9 and TRBJ1-1, the complete variable domain is DTGVSQNPRHKITKRGQNVTFRCDPISEHNRLYWYRQTLGQGPEFLTYFQNEAQLEKSRLLSDRFSAERPKGSFSTLEIQRTEQGDSAMYLCASSLDWAKGFFGQGTRLTVV.